Presented here are 3 T cell receptor beta chains from one specimen sequenced in a study of T cell responses to AZD1222 COVID-19 vaccine. Profiling relied on immunoSEQ multiplex PCR, and the TCRdb table lists in-frame clones only, not all of them. The data show around 140,000 clones, about 92% seen once. The sample here was peripheral blood, taken 28 days after the second AZD1222 dose. The receptors here all came from an adult who received the AZD1222 COVID-19 vaccine.

The V call is TRBV20-1, the J call TRBJ1-6; the D gene is possibly TRBD1 (6 bases). V gave up 3 bases and J gave up 8 bases, with 14 bases separating them. The CDR3 consists of 14 residues. CDR1 and CDR2 from the germline V gene are DFQATT and SNEGSKA (reference sequence). The CDR3 loop is CSASPGTPDSPLHF. CDR3 in DNA: TGCAGTGCTAGTCCCGGGACACCTGATTCACCCCTCCACTTT.

V usage is TRBV7-2 and J usage is TRBJ1-3, with D possibly matching TRBD1 (5 bases). The germline V gene has CDR1 SGHTA and CDR2 FQGNSA. V lost 2 bases, J lost 4 bases, and 12 bases lay in between. The CDR3 covers 15 residues. CDR3 protein: CASSLSQGYGNTIYF. CDR3 nucleotides: TGTGCCAGCAGCTTAAGTCAGGGATACGGAAACACCATATATTTT.

The chain recombines TRBV29-1 with TRBJ2-7, with D perhaps matching TRBD2 (6 bases). The V gene lost 5 bases and the J gene lost 2 bases, with 16 bases spanning the gap. From germline, CDR1 is SQVTM and CDR2 ANQGSEA. The CDR3 contains 14 residues. CDR3 coding DNA: TGCAGCGTTTTCGCCGGGACTGACCCCTACGAGCAGTACTTC. It is translated as CSVFAGTDPYEQYF.